Listed here are 11 T cell receptor beta chains from one sample, sequenced in a study of blood T cell repertoires in COVID-19. Assay: immunoSEQ multiplex PCR; the TCRdb copy retains only in-frame clones and omits some. The repertoire includes about 270,000 clones, 85% to 90% of them detected once, and under 2.5% sits in the top ten. Source material: PBMCs or T cells enriched from blood (not recorded which). The receptors were sampled from a woman aged 18-30 years who had recovered from COVID-19.

The chain recombines TRBV5-1 with TRBJ2-3; 7 nucleotides align to TRBD2. The germline V gene has CDR1 SGHRS and CDR2 YFSETQ. J gave up 3 bases and V 4 bases, and 8 bases lay outside the gene matches. CDR3 length: 15 amino acids. The CDR3 DNA reads as TGCGCCAGCAGCCAGCGGACTAGTCAAACAGATACGCAGTATTTT. It yields the protein CASSQRTSQTDTQYF.

This sequence joins TRBV5-1 and TRBJ2-3; 7 bases are a match to TRBD1. This CDR3 contains 14 residues. CDR1 and CDR2 (germline): SGHRS, YFSETQ. J was trimmed by 6 bases and V by 3 bases; bases with no gene match: 7. The CDR3 protein is CASSSRQGVDTQYF. The DNA for the CDR3 is TGCGCCAGCAGCTCGAGGCAGGGGGTTGATACGCAGTATTTT.

This chain links TRBV30 with TRBJ2-3, with 15 bases lining up with TRBD2. V dropped 3 bases and J dropped 1; count of bases not matched to a gene: 5. CDR1 is GTSNPN, CDR2 SVGIG, per germline (reference sequence). The CDR3 consists of 17 residues. CDR3 protein: CAWSGTSGGWGTDTQYF. The CDR3 coding sequence is TGTGCCTGGAGCGGGACTAGCGGGGGGTGGGGCACAGATACGCAGTATTTT.

The genes are TRBV9 and TRBJ1-3; TRBD1 agrees at 8 bases. V was pared by 3 bases and J by 2 bases, with 1 base of the junction left unmatched. The CDR3 is made up of 14 amino acids. From germline, CDR1 is SGDLS and CDR2 YYNGEE. CDR3 DNA sequence: TGTGCCAGCAGCGCAGGGGGCGCTGGAAACACCATATATTTT. Translated: CASSAGGAGNTIYF.

The J gene is TRBJ2-2, the V gene TRBV9, with 11 bases matching TRBD2. Per germline, CDR1 SGDLS and CDR2 YYNGEE. V dropped 3 bases and J dropped 7; count of bases not matched to a gene: 11. This CDR3 spans 17 amino acids. As DNA, the CDR3 is TGTGCCAGCAGCGGCCGACTAGCGGGGAGCCAGAACGGGGAGCTGTTTTTT. Protein sequence: CASSGRLAGSQNGELFF.

The chain couples TRBV6-4 to TRBJ2-1; TRBD2 might be the D (6 bases). Germline loops: CDR1 MRHNA, CDR2 SNTAGT. V lost 2 bases to trimming and J lost 5 bases, with 13 bases between them. The CDR3 loop spans 15 amino acids. CDR3 DNA: TGTGCCAGCAGTGACGGCGGGGCGGAAAACAATGAGCAGTTCTTC. This codes for CASSDGGAENNEQFF.

Worth noting for this clone: Other DNA sequences in the same sample also yield this CDR3. The rearrangement links TRBV28 to TRBJ1-5; D might be TRBD1 (6 bases). CDR3 length equals 14 residues. Trimming shortened V by 2 bases and J by 2 bases, and 7 bases separated the two germline ends. Germline V gene sequence: CDR1 MDHEN, CDR2 SYDVKM. CDR3: CASSLGGGNQPQHF. The DNA for the CDR3 is TGTGCCAGCAGTTTAGGGGGCGGCAATCAGCCCCAGCATTTT.

As regards this clone: The sample holds other DNA sequences that translate to the same CDR3. The CDR3 spells CASSWSGIETQYF. CDR3 coding DNA: TGTGCCAGCAGTTGGAGTGGAATTGAGACCCAGTACTTC. The chain uses TRBV27 and TRBJ2-5; D not certain. Trimming removed 4 bases at V and 5 bases at J, with 11 bases between. CDR3 length: 13 residues. The germline V gene has CDR1 MNHEY and CDR2 SMNVEV (reference sequence).

V and J are TRBV7-9 and TRBJ1-1; 7 positions agree with TRBD1. The CDR3 contains 15 residues. From germline, CDR1 is SEHNR and CDR2 FQNEAQ (reference sequence). Trimming cost V 6 bases and J 1 base; bases outside gene matches: 8. The CDR3 is CASRLDGQANTEAFF. In DNA form, the CDR3 reads TGTGCCAGCAGACTCGATGGACAGGCGAACACTGAAGCTTTCTTT.

The chain employs TRBV29-1 and TRBJ1-2; no clear D. Germline V gene data show CDR1 as SQVTM and CDR2 as ANQGSEA. The CDR3 contains 15 residues. Trimming left V 3 bases short and J 0 bases short, with 14 bases between. The CDR3 reads CSVDSTRNPNYGYTF. The CDR3 DNA reads TGCAGCGTTGACTCGACGAGGAATCCTAACTATGGCTACACCTTC.

The rearrangement links TRBV30 to TRBJ1-6; 7 bases match TRBD1. Losses at the gene ends were 5 bases for V and 5 bases for J; bases not matched to a gene: 3. CDR1 and CDR2 from the germline V gene are GTSNPN and SVGIG (reference sequence). This CDR3 spans 13 amino acids. In DNA form, the CDR3 reads TGTGCCTGGGAGGGACAGCATAATTCACCCCTCCACTTT. It yields the protein CAWEGQHNSPLHF.